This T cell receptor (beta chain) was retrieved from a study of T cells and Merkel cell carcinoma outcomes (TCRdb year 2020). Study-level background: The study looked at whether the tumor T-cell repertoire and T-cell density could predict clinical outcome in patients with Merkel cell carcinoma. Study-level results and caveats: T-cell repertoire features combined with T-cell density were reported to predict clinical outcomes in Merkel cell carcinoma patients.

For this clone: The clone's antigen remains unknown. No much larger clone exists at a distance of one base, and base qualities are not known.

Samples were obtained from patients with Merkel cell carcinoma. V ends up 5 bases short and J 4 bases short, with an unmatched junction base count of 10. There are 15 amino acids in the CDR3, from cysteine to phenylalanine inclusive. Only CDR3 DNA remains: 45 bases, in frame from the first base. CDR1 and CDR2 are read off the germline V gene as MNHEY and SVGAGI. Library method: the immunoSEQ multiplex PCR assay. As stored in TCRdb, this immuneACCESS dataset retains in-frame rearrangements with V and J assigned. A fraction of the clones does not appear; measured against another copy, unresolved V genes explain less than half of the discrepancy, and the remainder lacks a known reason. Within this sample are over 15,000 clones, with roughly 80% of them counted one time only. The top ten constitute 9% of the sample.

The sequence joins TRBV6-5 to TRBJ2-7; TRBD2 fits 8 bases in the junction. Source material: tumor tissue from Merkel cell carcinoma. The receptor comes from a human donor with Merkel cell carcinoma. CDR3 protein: CASSMGLEGIYEQYF. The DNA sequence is TGTGCCAGCAGTATGGGACTAGAAGGTATTTACGAGCAGTACTTC.